Sequencing of this T cell receptor beta chain was carried out in a study of shared clonotypes between healthy human individuals. General observations from the study: Naive subsets typically showed greater estimated richness than memory subsets. Only blood was sampled, and tissue TCR repertoires likely differ from blood ones.

Germline CDR1 and CDR2: LNHDA and SQIVND (reference sequence). The CDR3 runs 14 residues. V was pared by 6 bases and J by 2 bases, with 6 bases of the junction left unmatched. Deep-level settings were used for running the assay. Each replicate PCR on the sorted subsets used roughly 210 ng DNA (approximately 27,000 T cell genomes). Data came from immunoSEQ multiplex PCR; TCRdb stores just in-frame clones and leaves some out. The sample has approximately 720,000 clones, approximately 90% seen once. The naive CD8 fraction comprised CD45RO-negative cells positively selected for CCR7 and excluded terminally differentiated effector memory CD45RA+ cells. Comment on this clone: Its matching antigen is unknown. This sample includes further DNA sequences coding for the same CDR3.

This receptor was taken from a man aged 25-40 years in good health. The rearrangement links TRBV19 to TRBJ2-7; TRBD1 matches at 8 bases. The sample consisted of naive CD8+ T cells sorted from blood. CDR3 in DNA: TGTGCCAGTAGCCTAGGGACAGGTCCCTACGAGCAGTACTTC. Amino acids: CASSLGTGPYEQYF.